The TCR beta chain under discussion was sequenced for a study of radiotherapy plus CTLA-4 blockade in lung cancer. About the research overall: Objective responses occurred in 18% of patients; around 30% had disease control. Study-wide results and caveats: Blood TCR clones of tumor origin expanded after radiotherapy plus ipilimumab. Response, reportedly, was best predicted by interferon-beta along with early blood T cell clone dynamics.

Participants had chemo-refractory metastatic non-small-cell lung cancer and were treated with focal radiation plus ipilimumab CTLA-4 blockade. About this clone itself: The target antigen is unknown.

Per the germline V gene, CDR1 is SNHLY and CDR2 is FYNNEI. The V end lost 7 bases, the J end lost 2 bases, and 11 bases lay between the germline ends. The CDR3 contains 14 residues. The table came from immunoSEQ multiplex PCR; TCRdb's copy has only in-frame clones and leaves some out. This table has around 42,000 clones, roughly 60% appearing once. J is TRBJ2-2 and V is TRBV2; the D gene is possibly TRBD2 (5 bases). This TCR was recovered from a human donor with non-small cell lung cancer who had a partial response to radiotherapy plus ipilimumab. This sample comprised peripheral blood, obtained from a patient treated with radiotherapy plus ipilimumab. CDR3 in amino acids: CASTRLLNTGELFF. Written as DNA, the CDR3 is TGTGCCAGCACCCGACTACTCAACACCGGGGAGCTGTTTTTT.